One sample yielded the 23 T cell receptor beta chains listed below, sequenced in a study of T cell repertoires in cytomegalovirus infection. For these TCRs, the target antigens are not known. Using its own MiXCR run on the reads, TCRdb lists one record per CDR3 protein. The data contain around 300,000 distinct CDR3 sequences, around 20% of them singletons. The material was cultured PBMCs, obtained from culture after CMV antigen stimulation. Receptor source: a human donor in good health (CMV status not recorded). Some clones in this sample may be carry-over from other donors' samples.

The CDR3: CAISEMGSTEAFF. CDR3 sequence (DNA): TGTGCCATCAGTGAGATGGGAAGCACTGAAGCTTTCTTT. The genes are TRBV10-3 and TRBJ1-1, with unresolved D. The CDR3 loop spans 13 amino acids. Trimming pared 2 bases from V and 4 bases from J, leaving 8 bases between. Germline V lookup: CDR1 ENHRY, CDR2 SYGVKD.

This chain joins TRBV6-5 and TRBJ1-6; no reliable D call. Germline V gene sequence: CDR1 MNHEY, CDR2 SVGAGI. The CDR3 has 14 residues. Trimming shortened V by 0 bases and J by 7 bases, and 7 bases separated the two germline ends. CDR3 nucleotide sequence: TGTGCCAGCAGTTACTCGTCCGGGAATTCACCCCTCCACTTT. This encodes CASSYSSGNSPLHF.

V gene TRBV9 combines with J gene TRBJ1-1; D is unclear. The CDR3 totals 15 residues. Trimming took off 4 bases at V and 1 base at J, with 14 bases between the two ends. Germline values: CDR1 SGDLS, CDR2 YYNGEE. The CDR3 nucleotides are TGTGCCAGCAGCCGGGGTCATCTGGGGAACACTGAAGCTTTCTTT. It encodes CASSRGHLGNTEAFF. The full variable domain, completed using reference TRBV9 and TRBJ1-1, is DSGVTQTPKHLITATGQRVTLRCSPRSGDLSVYWYQQSLDQGLQFLIQYYNGEERAKGNILERFSAQQFPDLHSELNLSSLELGDSALYFCASSRGHLGNTEAFFGQGTRLTVV.

This clonotype was seen only a few times. V usage is TRBV28 and J usage is TRBJ2-7, with TRBD2 matching over 7 bases. CDR3 size: 12 residues. V was clipped by 5 bases and J by 7 bases; unmatched bases: 5. Germline lookup yields CDR1 MDHEN and CDR2 SYDVKM. In DNA, the CDR3 is TGTGCCAGCAGTGTAACTAGCGCGGAGCAGTACTTC. Amino acids: CASSVTSAEQYF.

This chain joins TRBV19 and TRBJ2-7; tentative D call: TRBD2 (5 bases). Trimming stripped 0 bases from V and 1 base from J, with 16 bases between. The CDR3 is 17 residues long. CDR1 and CDR2 from the germline V gene are LNHDA and SQIVND (reference sequence). The CDR3, as DNA: TGTGCCAGTAGTATAGAAGTTGGGTTAGCGTCATCCTACGAGCAGTACTTC. It specifies CASSIEVGLASSYEQYF.

There are a few counts of this clonotype. V usage is TRBV7-9 and J usage is TRBJ1-6; D is perhaps TRBD1 (5 bases). V lost 5 bases to trimming and J lost 9 bases, with 14 bases between them. CDR1 is SEHNR and CDR2 is FQNEAQ in the germline V gene (reference sequence). This CDR3 is 14 amino acids long. CDR3 in amino acids: CASSIVGDSSPLHF. CDR3 in DNA: TGTGCCAGCAGCATCGTGGGGGATAGTTCACCCCTCCACTTT.

This clonotype was picked up many times. The V gene is TRBV6-8, the J gene TRBJ2-7; 9 positions match TRBD1. J gave up 6 bases and V 0 bases, and 0 bases lay outside the gene matches. The CDR3 runs 13 residues. In germline, CDR1 is MNHGY, CDR2 SAAAGT. For the CDR3, the DNA is TGTGCCAGCAGTTACTCGACAGGGGGCGAGCAGTACGTC. Translation gives CASSYSTGGEQYV.

The chain combines TRBV7-2 with TRBJ2-5, with TRBD2 identical over 7 bases. The CDR3 extends over 14 amino acids. From germline, CDR1 is SGHTA and CDR2 FQGNSA. Losses at the gene ends were 6 bases for V and 7 bases for J; bases not matched to a gene: 11. The CDR3 sequence: CASRSSGRAGTQYF. In nucleotides, the CDR3 is TGTGCCAGCAGGTCTAGCGGCCGCGCGGGGACCCAGTACTTC.

The chain is built from TRBV7-2 and TRBJ2-1; TRBD2 aligns across 10 bases. Trimming took 2 bases from V and 3 from J; bases not matched to a gene: 7. Germline V gene lookup returns CDR1 SGHTA and CDR2 FQGNSA. The CDR3 contains 17 residues. CDR3 amino acids: CASSLRGLAEFYNEQFF. In DNA form, the CDR3 reads TGTGCCAGCAGCTTAAGAGGACTAGCGGAGTTCTACAATGAGCAGTTCTTC.

The chain joins TRBV12-5 to TRBJ1-2, with 9 bases that match TRBD1. Trimming cost V 6 bases and J 8 bases; bases outside gene matches: 7. CDR3 length equals 13 residues. Germline CDR1 and CDR2: LGHNT and FRNRAP. CDR3 amino acids: CASGPGTGSGYTF. The CDR3, as DNA: TGTGCTAGTGGCCCCGGGACAGGGAGCGGCTACACCTTC.

This clonotype came up a few times. V usage is TRBV5-5 and J usage is TRBJ1-1; D ambiguous. The V gene lost 0 bases and the J gene lost 7 bases, with 10 bases spanning the gap. Looked up from germline, CDR1 is SGHKS and CDR2 is YYEKEE (reference sequence). The length of the CDR3 is 13 residues. DNA of the CDR3: TGTGCCAGCAGCTTGGCCCAGGAGTTTGAAGCTTTCTTT. Its protein is CASSLAQEFEAFF.

The chain links TRBV30 to TRBJ1-5, with D hard to call. Germline values: CDR1 GTSNPN, CDR2 SVGIG (reference sequence). The V and J ends lost 2 bases and 0 bases respectively, with 5 bases between them. This CDR3 is built from 13 residues. Here the CDR3 DNA reads TGTGCCTGGAGTAAAGTTAGCAATCAGCCCCAGCATTTT. Residues: CAWSKVSNQPQHF.

This clonotype was seen only a few times. This chain links TRBV5-4 with TRBJ2-1; D might be TRBD2 (6 bases). V lost 4 bases, J lost 6 bases, and 14 bases lay in between. Germline V gene lookup returns CDR1 SGHNT and CDR2 YYREEE (reference sequence). The CDR3 is 14 amino acids. CDR3 sequence: CASSPAGSGNEQFF. CDR3 DNA sequence: TGTGCCAGCAGCCCCGCCGGGAGCGGCAATGAGCAGTTCTTC.

This clonotype was detected many times. The chain is built from TRBV7-2 and TRBJ2-5; tentatively, D is TRBD2 (5 bases). Trimming removed 3 bases at V and 0 bases at J, with 8 bases between. This CDR3 has 14 residues. CDR1 is SGHTA and CDR2 is FQGNSA in the germline V gene. The CDR3 coding sequence is TGTGCCAGCAGCTTCCTGGACTACCAAGAGACCCAGTACTTC. Translating it yields CASSFLDYQETQYF.

At least ten counts were recorded for this clonotype. The chain employs TRBV12-5 and TRBJ1-5, with no clear D. Germline V gene data show CDR1 as LGHNT and CDR2 as FRNRAP. The CDR3 contains 13 residues. Trimming left V 3 bases short and J 4 bases short, with 7 bases between. In DNA form, the CDR3 reads TGTGCTAGTGGTTTCGGAGTAAATCAGCCCCAGCATTTT. Protein sequence: CASGFGVNQPQHF.

This clonotype was recorded many times. This rearrangement joins TRBV9 to TRBJ1-2; 8 nucleotides align to TRBD1. V trimming: 0 bases; J trimming: 4 bases; junction bases outside the gene matches: 2. CDR1 is SGDLS and CDR2 is YYNGEE in the germline V gene. This CDR3 is 14 amino acids long. The CDR3 nucleotides are TGTGCCAGCAGCGTAGAAGGACAGGGCTATGGCTACACCTTC. Amino acids: CASSVEGQGYGYTF.

In this sample, this clonotype turned up a few times. The DNA of the CDR3 is TGTGCCAGCAGCTTAGCGCACATGACTAGGGATCGCACAGATACGCAGTATTTT. Translating gives CASSLAHMTRDRTDTQYF. The chain is built from TRBV7-2 and TRBJ2-3; D possibly corresponds to TRBD2 (6 bases). The CDR3 runs 18 residues. V was shortened by 0 bases and J by 1 base, with 17 bases between the two germline ends. Germline lookup yields CDR1 SGHTA and CDR2 FQGNSA.

This clonotype occurred a few times. The rearrangement joins TRBV6-1 to TRBJ2-7; the match to TRBD1 covers 7 bases. The germline CDR1 and CDR2 sequences are MNHNS and SASEGT. V shed 6 bases and J 9 bases; nucleotides not matched to a gene: 20. The CDR3 is 16 residues long. In nucleotides, the CDR3 is TGTGCCAGCAGCCTACCCCTGGACAGGTTCTTTACGCGGCAGTACTTC. Translation: CASSLPLDRFFTRQYF.

There are many counts of this clonotype. J is TRBJ2-1 and V is TRBV5-6; 9 bases agree with TRBD2. V dropped 4 bases and J dropped 9; count of bases not matched to a gene: 14. From germline, CDR1 is SGHDT and CDR2 YYEEEE. This CDR3 has 16 residues. The CDR3: CASSMVTSGQSVEQFF. The CDR3 DNA follows: TGTGCCAGCAGCATGGTGACTAGCGGCCAGTCCGTTGAGCAGTTCTTC. The full variable domain, its missing parts supplied by reference TRBV5-6 and TRBJ2-1, is DAGVTQSPTHLIKTRGQQVTLRCSPKSGHDTVSWYQQALGQGPQFIFQYYEEEERQRGNFPDRFSGHQFPNYSSELNVNALLLGDSALYLCASSMVTSGQSVEQFFGPGTRLTVL.

This clonotype appeared many times. V gene TRBV12-3 or TRBV12-4 combines with J gene TRBJ2-1; 9 bases line up with TRBD2. The V segment lost 5 bases and the J segment 5 bases; nucleotides outside the gene matches: 10. This CDR3 spans 16 amino acids. CDR3 residues: CASSTPLAGVNNEQFF. In DNA form, the CDR3 reads TGTGCCAGCAGTACCCCTTTAGCGGGAGTGAACAATGAGCAGTTCTTC.

This sequence joins TRBV14 and TRBJ2-1, with TRBD2 matching over 13 bases. Germline trimming cut 3 bases from V and 7 bases from J; bases unmatched to any gene: 9. The CDR3 length is 17 residues. From germline, CDR1 is SGHDN and CDR2 FVKESK. The CDR3: CASSHQRLAGGGNEQFF. In DNA form, the CDR3 reads TGTGCCAGCAGCCACCAGCGACTAGCGGGAGGTGGAAATGAGCAGTTCTTC.

The V gene is TRBV28, the J gene TRBJ2-1, with unresolved D. The CDR3 has 13 residues. Germline V gene data show CDR1 as MDHEN and CDR2 as SYDVKM. V shed 8 bases and J shed 1 base, with 9 bases lying between them. CDR3 DNA: TGTGCCAGCCTAGATCCTTCCTACAATGAGCAGTTCTTC. Protein product: CASLDPSYNEQFF.

As DNA, the CDR3 is TGTGCCAGCAGCCAAGCAAGCGGGAGGGCCGGGCCAGATACGCAGTATTTT. It translates to CASSQASGRAGPDTQYF. The chain employs TRBV4-2 and TRBJ2-3; 10 bases agree with TRBD2. CDR1 is LGHNA, CDR2 YNFKEQ, per germline. The CDR3 spans 17 residues. Trimming cost V 1 base and J 4 bases; bases outside gene matches: 8.